Sequencing of this TCR beta chain was carried out in a study of blood T cell repertoires in COVID-19. Study-wide context: The samples span acute and convalescent COVID-19 from the United States, Italy and Spain.

In the study's own analysis: From reference gene primer amplification, estimates of nucleated cell counts were derived. Sequencing was performed with immunoSEQ multiplex PCR; in TCRdb, only in-frame clones are kept and a portion is missing. The V and J calls and clone size are taken from that table; D and trimming were inferred from the DNA. The sample yields around 270,000 clones, around 87% seen once. Germline-derived CDR1 and CDR2 are SGHRS and YFSETQ. This CDR3 contains 14 residues. The V gene end was trimmed by 4 bases and the J gene end by 6 bases; junction bases not matched to a gene: 4. What was sequenced was peripheral blood. The rearrangement links TRBV5-1 to TRBJ1-4; 9 bases fit TRBD1. The receptor's source is a woman in her fifties or sixties with acute or convalescent COVID-19. CDR3 sequence: CASSRTGVDEKLFF. The CDR3 DNA follows: TGCGCCAGCAGCAGGACAGGGGTAGATGAAAAACTGTTTTTT. The whole variable domain, filled in from reference TRBV5-1 and TRBJ1-4, reads KAGVTQTPRYLIKTRGQQVTLSCSPISGHRSVSWYQQTPGQGLQFLFEYFSETQRNKGNFPGRFSGRQFSNSRSEMNVSTLELGDSALYLCASSRTGVDEKLFFGSGTQLSVL.